This T cell receptor (beta chain) was found in a study of cytomegalovirus exposure and HLA in healthy donors. This clone is a singleton in its sample. Primers included in the PCR were 60 Vbeta and 13 Jbeta primers. Here immunoSEQ multiplex PCR was the method, and the copy in TCRdb shows in-frame clones only, minus some. The top ten hold 1.5% to 2% of the sample, which has 85,000 to 130,000 clones, 82% seen once. CDR1 DFQATT and CDR2 SNEGSKA come from the germline V gene (reference sequence). CDR3 length equals 11 residues. Sequenced input: PBMCs. The sequence was collected from a man over 45 in good health and CMV-seronegative. The rearrangement uses TRBV20-1 and TRBJ1-2, with D maybe TRBD1 (5 bases). CDR3 amino acids: CRPGGGYGYTF. CDR3 sequence (DNA): TGCAGGCCTGGGGGAGGCTATGGCTACACCTTC.